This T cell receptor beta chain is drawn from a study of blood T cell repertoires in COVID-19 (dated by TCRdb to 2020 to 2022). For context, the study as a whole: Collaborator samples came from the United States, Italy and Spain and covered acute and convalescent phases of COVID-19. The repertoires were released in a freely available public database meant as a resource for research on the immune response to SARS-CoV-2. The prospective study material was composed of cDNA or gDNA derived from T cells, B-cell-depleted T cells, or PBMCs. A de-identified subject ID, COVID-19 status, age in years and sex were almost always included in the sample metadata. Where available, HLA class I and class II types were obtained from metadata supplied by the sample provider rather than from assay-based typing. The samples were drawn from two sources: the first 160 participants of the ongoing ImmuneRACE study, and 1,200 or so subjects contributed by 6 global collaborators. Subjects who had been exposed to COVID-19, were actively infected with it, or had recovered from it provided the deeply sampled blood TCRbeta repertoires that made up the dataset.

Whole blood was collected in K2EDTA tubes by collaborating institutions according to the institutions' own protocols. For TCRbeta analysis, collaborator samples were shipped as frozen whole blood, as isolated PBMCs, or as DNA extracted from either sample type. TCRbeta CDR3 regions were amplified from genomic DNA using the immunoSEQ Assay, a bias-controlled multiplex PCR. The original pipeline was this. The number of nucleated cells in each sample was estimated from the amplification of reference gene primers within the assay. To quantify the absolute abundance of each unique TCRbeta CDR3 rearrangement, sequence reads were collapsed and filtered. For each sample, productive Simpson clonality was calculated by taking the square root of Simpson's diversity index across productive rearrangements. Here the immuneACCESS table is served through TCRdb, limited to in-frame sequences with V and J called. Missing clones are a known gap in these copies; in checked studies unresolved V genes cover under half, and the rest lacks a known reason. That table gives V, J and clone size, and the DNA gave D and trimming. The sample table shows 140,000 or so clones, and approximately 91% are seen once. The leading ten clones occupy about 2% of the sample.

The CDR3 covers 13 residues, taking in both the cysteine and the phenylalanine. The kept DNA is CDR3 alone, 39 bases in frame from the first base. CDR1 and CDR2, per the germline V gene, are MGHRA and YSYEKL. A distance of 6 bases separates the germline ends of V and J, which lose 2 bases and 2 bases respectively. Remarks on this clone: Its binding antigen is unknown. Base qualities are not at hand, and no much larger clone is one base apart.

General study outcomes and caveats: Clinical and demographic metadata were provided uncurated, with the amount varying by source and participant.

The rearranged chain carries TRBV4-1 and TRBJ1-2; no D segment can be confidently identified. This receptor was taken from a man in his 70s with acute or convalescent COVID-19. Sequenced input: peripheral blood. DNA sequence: TGCGCCAGCAGCCAATCAGGAAACTATGGCTACACCTTC. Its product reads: CASSQSGNYGYTF.